This TCR beta chain comes out of a study of CD8+ T cells in alopecia areata. Points from the study as a whole: Only one nonresponder was present, which leaves the link between baseline CD8+ expansion and response uncertain. In blood and scalp, many expanded lesional clones persisted during tofacitinib. Clarity of TCR sharing across patients fell short of that in mice, possibly HLA-related.

Details on this clone: What it binds is unknown.

Extracted RNA was reverse transcribed, and the resulting cDNA served as sequencing template. Only in-frame clones appear in the TCRdb table, and some are missing; sequencing was by immunoSEQ multiplex PCR. This sample carries approximately 170,000 clones, about 60% of them seen once, and the ten largest clones take 13% to 15%. In germline, CDR1 is SGHRS, CDR2 YFSETQ. The CDR3 is made up of 16 amino acids. Trimming shortened V by 0 bases and J by 4 bases, and 11 bases separated the two germline ends. Specified treatment: oral pan-JAK inhibitor, 5-10 mg twice daily. Researchers took lesional scalp punch biopsies and peripheral blood from people who were alopecia areata patients.

The clonotype was recovered from a human donor with alopecia areata. The chain carries TRBV5-1 and TRBJ2-6; D possibly corresponds to TRBD1 (5 bases). The source material was CD4+ T cells sorted from blood, sampled at week 24, from a patient treated with tofacitinib. The DNA for the CDR3 is TGCGCCAGCAGCTTGGGGGGCGAGTCCGGGGCCAACGTCCTGACTTTC. It encodes CASSLGGESGANVLTF. Full variable domain (remainder filled in from reference TRBV5-1 and TRBJ2-6): KAGVTQTPRYLIKTRGQQVTLSCSPISGHRSVSWYQQTPGQGLQFLFEYFSETQRNKGNFPGRFSGRQFSNSRSEMNVSTLELGDSALYLCASSLGGESGANVLTFGAGSRLTVL.